A selection of T cell receptor beta chains follows, all from one sample in a study of PD-1 blockade in classical Hodgkin lymphoma. Clones were sequenced by immunoSEQ multiplex PCR, and TCRdb holds only the in-frame ones, with some missing. The sample includes 10,000 to 15,000 clones, over 75% seen only once; the top ten take around a quarter. Sequenced material: peripheral blood mononuclear cells (PBMCs), taken at baseline. These TCRs come from a human donor with classical Hodgkin lymphoma. CDR3s include the opening cysteine and the closing phenylalanine or tryptophan. D genes are given only for firm matches. Size values are once, few and many counts, or a class for expanded clones, and some rows have none.

NA	few	TRBV10-1	TRBJ1-2	CASSESQGGGYTF	TGCGCCAGCAGTGAGTCACAGGGTGGTGGCTACACCTTC
NA	NA	TRBV10-3	TRBJ2-2	CATAGAPTGELFF	TGTGCGACTGCGGGGGCGCCTACCGGGGAGCTGTTTTTT
TRBD1	NA	TRBV18	TRBJ2-1	CASSPGGQEYNEQFF	TGTGCCAGCTCACCAGGGGGACAGGAGTACAATGAGCAGTTCTTC
NA	NA	TRBV7-9	TRBJ1-1	CASSLVVYTEAFF	TGTGCCAGCAGCTTAGTTGTATACACTGAAGCTTTCTTT
NA	NA	TRBV19	TRBJ2-5	CASSIVVGGTQYF	TGTGCCAGTAGTATAGTGGTGGGAGGGACCCAGTACTTC
NA	NA	TRBV30	TRBJ1-1	CAWSGAQIAFF	TGCGCCTGGAGTGGGGCACAAATAGCTTTCTTT
NA	medium-sized	TRBV28	TRBJ2-1	CASSLISGAENNEQFF	TGTGCCAGCAGTTTAATTAGCGGAGCAGAGAACAATGAGCAGTTCTTC
NA	NA	TRBV7-2	TRBJ2-1	CASSFEGARGNEQFF	TGTGCCAGCAGCTTCGAGGGAGCTCGGGGCAATGAGCAGTTCTTC
NA	NA	TRBV5-8	TRBJ2-7	CASSLGTPSYEQYF	TGTGCCAGCAGCTTGGGGACTCCTTCCTACGAGCAGTACTTC
NA	NA	TRBV14	TRBJ2-1	CASSQWEGGYNEQFF	TGTGCCAGCAGCCAATGGGAGGGGGGGTACAATGAGCAGTTCTTC
TRBD1	NA	TRBV5-6	TRBJ1-2	CASSRDRGSYNYGYTF	TGTGCCAGCAGCCGGGACAGGGGGTCCTATAACTATGGCTACACCTTC
NA	NA	TRBV7-9	TRBJ2-3	CASGLDSSTDTQYF	TGTGCCAGCGGATTGGACAGTAGCACAGATACGCAGTATTTT